The rows below give T cell receptor beta chains drawn from one sample of a study of blood T cells in healthy people across ages. TCRdb reprocessed the 5' RACE reads via MiXCR and lists one record per CDR3 protein. The sample shows around 500,000 distinct CDR3 sequences, around 48% of them seen only once. The sample was blood. The receptors were gathered from a man older than 75 in good health. CDR3s include the opening cysteine and the closing phenylalanine or tryptophan. A D gene is named only where the DNA matches it firmly. The listing skips clone size in some rows; elsewhere it reads once, few, many or a size class.

cdr3_aa	cdr3_nt	v_call	j_call	d_call	clone_size
CSAEGSLGNEQFF	TGCAGTGCAGAAGGCTCGCTGGGCAATGAGCAGTTCTTC	TRBV20-1	TRBJ2-1	NA	NA
CASSYDSSRAQYF	TGTGCCAGCAGTTACGACAGCTCGAGGGCCCAGTACTTC	TRBV6-6	TRBJ2-5	NA	many
CASSSPGLAEYSYNEQFF	TGTGCCAGCAGTTCCCCGGGACTAGCGGAGTACTCCTACAATGAGCAGTTCTTC	TRBV6-2/TRBV6-3	TRBJ2-1	TRBD2	once
CASSWISGREGEQFF	TGCGCCAGCAGCTGGATTAGCGGGAGGGAGGGTGAGCAGTTCTTC	TRBV5-1	TRBJ2-1	TRBD2	NA
CASAQGRKVEKLFF	TGTGCCAGCGCACAGGGGCGCAAGGTTGAAAAACTGTTTTTT	TRBV6-6	TRBJ1-4	TRBD1	many
CASSLPGSSGANVLTF	TGTGCCAGCAGCTTACCCGGGTCCTCTGGGGCCAACGTCCTGACTTTC	TRBV7-3	TRBJ2-6	NA	few
CASSDYAGGLEQYF	TGTGCCAGCAGTGATTACGCGGGAGGACTCGAGCAGTACTTC	TRBV2	TRBJ2-7	TRBD2	NA
CASSERLGATADEQYF	TGTGCCAGCAGTGAACGACTAGGGGCGACAGCCGACGAGCAGTACTTC	TRBV6-1	TRBJ2-7	NA	NA
CASRIFNEQFF	TGTGCCAGTCGAATTTTCAATGAGCAGTTCTTC	TRBV2	TRBJ2-1	NA	few
CASSPQGARDEQFF	TGTGCCAGCAGTCCTCAGGGGGCGAGGGATGAGCAGTTCTTC	TRBV6-6	TRBJ2-1	TRBD1	many
CASSLAGGTGAYNEQFF	TGCGCCAGCAGCTTGGCCGGCGGGACAGGGGCCTACAATGAGCAGTTCTTC	TRBV5-1	TRBJ2-1	TRBD1	NA
CAWSWENGYTF	TGTGCCTGGAGCTGGGAGAATGGCTACACCTTC	TRBV30	TRBJ1-2	NA	NA
CASSLGASGEGNEQYF	TGCGCCAGCAGCTTGGGGGCTAGCGGAGAAGGGAATGAGCAGTACTTC	TRBV5-1	TRBJ2-5	TRBD2	NA
CASSVSGLANIQYF	TGTGCCAGCAGTGTCAGCGGACTAGCGAACATTCAGTACTTC	TRBV2	TRBJ2-4	TRBD2	NA